The source of this TCR beta chain is a study of response to subunit inactivated influenza vaccine listed by TCRdb under 2018. As for the study more broadly: Deep quantitative profiling of the T cell receptor repertoire was used in the study to follow responses to a trivalent subunit inactivated influenza vaccine.

The CDR3 runs 11 residues from the cysteine to the phenylalanine. Kept here is only the CDR3 DNA, which spans 33 bases and is read in frame from base 1. The germline V gene (reference sequence) provides CDR1 DFQATT and CDR2 SNEGSKA. V was cut back by 4 bases and J by 4 bases, leaving a gap of 8 bases between them. The paper as a whole reports these results and caveats: The authors suggested that each seasonal influenza vaccination may recruit only a limited number of new T cells.

The library relied on RT-PCR. TCRdb records Illumina HiSeq 2500 as the sequencer. The public reads were reanalyzed by TCRdb: fastp trimming at Q25, MiXCR alignment, in-frame beta chains only. CDR3 protein sequences are deduplicated, and each keeps its most common genes and DNA. This sample is represented by about 580,000 distinct CDR3 sequences; 12% to 15% of them were singletons. The ten largest clones add up to around 10% of the sample. This clonotype was observed a handful of times. Its antigen remains undetermined. Base qualities are not provided; no much larger clone lies one nucleotide away. This clonotype originated in a man in his fifties or sixties who received an inactivated influenza vaccine. Donor details come from another sample of the same person, matched by shared clones. The receptor chain draws on TRBV20-1 and TRBJ2-7; no D gene can be assigned with confidence. The source material was PBMCs from blood, sampled 11 to 12 days after vaccination. This receptor has the CDR3 CSAIAGYEQYF. The nucleotide sequence is given as TGCAGTGCTATCGCAGGATACGAGCAGTACTTC.